This T cell receptor (beta chain) originates from a study of blood T cell repertoires in COVID-19. CDR3 length: 15 amino acids. Trimming cost V 4 bases and J 6 bases; bases outside gene matches: 9. Germline V gene data show CDR1 as KGHSY and CDR2 as FQNENV. Produced via immunoSEQ multiplex PCR; TCRdb's table is partial and in-frame only. The table shows roughly 280,000 clones, with approximately 87% occurring only once. Sequencing was done on a sample of peripheral blood. The sequence derives from a man in his fifties or sixties who had recovered from COVID-19. The chain couples TRBV16 to TRBJ1-5, with TRBD1 matching 7 bases. In DNA, the CDR3 is TGTGCCAGCAGCCGAATGACAGGGACGGGTCAGCCCCAGCATTTT. The encoded protein is CASSRMTGTGQPQHF. The full variable domain, completed using reference TRBV16 and TRBJ1-5, is GEEVAQTPKHLVRGEGQKAKLYCAPIKGHSYVFWYQQVLKNEFKFLISFQNENVFDETGMPKERFSAKCLPNSPCSLEIQATKLEDSAVYFCASSRMTGTGQPQHFGDGTRLSIL.